A single sample is the source of the 4 T cell receptor beta chains below, sequenced in a study of neurological immune-mediated disorders. Via MiXCR, TCRdb re-called the 5' RACE reads, giving one row per CDR3 protein. The sample has about 21,000 distinct CDR3 sequences, roughly 14% seen once. Input material: PBMCs. The receptor source for this set is a female donor with HTLV-1-associated myelopathy (HAM/TSP).

The table lists this clonotype with many counts. The V call is TRBV11-3, the J call TRBJ2-1; a weak D match, TRBD2 (5 bases). The CDR3 has 14 residues. Trimming left V 0 bases short and J 4 bases short, with 7 bases between. Per germline, CDR1 SGHNT and CDR2 YENEEA. Here the CDR3 reads CASSLDGLYNEQFF. CDR3 DNA: TGTGCCAGCAGCTTAGATGGACTGTACAATGAGCAGTTCTTC.

Remarks on this clonotype: Its ends do not fully match the called genes, so a read error is possible. The chain is built from TRBV3-1 and TRBJ2-2; 10 nucleotides align to TRBD2. CDR1 is LGHDT, CDR2 YNNKEL, per germline (reference sequence). The CDR3 consists of 17 residues. The CDR3 loop is CASSHAAGGLRTGELFF. CDR3 nucleotide sequence: TGTGCCAGCAGCCATGCAGCGGGGGGGCTGCGCACCGGGGAGCTTTTTTTT.

This clonotype occurred many times. The chain links TRBV20-1 to TRBJ2-5; unclear D gene. V was clipped by 0 bases and J by 5 bases, with 7 bases between them. Germline values: CDR1 DFQATT, CDR2 SNEGSKA (reference sequence). CDR3 length: 12 amino acids. CDR3 amino acids: CSARDAWETQYF. The CDR3 region has the DNA TGCAGTGCTAGAGATGCCTGGGAGACCCAGTACTTC.

The genes are TRBV7-3 and TRBJ2-1; TRBD1 matches 8 bases. This CDR3 region has 17 residues. With V trimmed by 4 bases and J by 3 bases, 11 bases remained unmatched. Germline V gene lookup returns CDR1 SGHTA and CDR2 FQGTGA. The CDR3: CASSSGTGRANYNEQFF. DNA of the CDR3: TGTGCCAGCAGCTCGGGGACAGGTCGTGCTAACTACAATGAGCAGTTCTTC. The variable domain in full, with the rest retrieved from reference TRBV7-3 and TRBJ2-1, is GAGVSQTPSNKVTEKGKYVELRCDPISGHTALYWYRQSLGQGPEFLIYFQGTGAADDSGLPNDRFFAVRPEGSVSTLKIQRTERGDSAVYLCASSSGTGRANYNEQFFGPGTRLTVL.